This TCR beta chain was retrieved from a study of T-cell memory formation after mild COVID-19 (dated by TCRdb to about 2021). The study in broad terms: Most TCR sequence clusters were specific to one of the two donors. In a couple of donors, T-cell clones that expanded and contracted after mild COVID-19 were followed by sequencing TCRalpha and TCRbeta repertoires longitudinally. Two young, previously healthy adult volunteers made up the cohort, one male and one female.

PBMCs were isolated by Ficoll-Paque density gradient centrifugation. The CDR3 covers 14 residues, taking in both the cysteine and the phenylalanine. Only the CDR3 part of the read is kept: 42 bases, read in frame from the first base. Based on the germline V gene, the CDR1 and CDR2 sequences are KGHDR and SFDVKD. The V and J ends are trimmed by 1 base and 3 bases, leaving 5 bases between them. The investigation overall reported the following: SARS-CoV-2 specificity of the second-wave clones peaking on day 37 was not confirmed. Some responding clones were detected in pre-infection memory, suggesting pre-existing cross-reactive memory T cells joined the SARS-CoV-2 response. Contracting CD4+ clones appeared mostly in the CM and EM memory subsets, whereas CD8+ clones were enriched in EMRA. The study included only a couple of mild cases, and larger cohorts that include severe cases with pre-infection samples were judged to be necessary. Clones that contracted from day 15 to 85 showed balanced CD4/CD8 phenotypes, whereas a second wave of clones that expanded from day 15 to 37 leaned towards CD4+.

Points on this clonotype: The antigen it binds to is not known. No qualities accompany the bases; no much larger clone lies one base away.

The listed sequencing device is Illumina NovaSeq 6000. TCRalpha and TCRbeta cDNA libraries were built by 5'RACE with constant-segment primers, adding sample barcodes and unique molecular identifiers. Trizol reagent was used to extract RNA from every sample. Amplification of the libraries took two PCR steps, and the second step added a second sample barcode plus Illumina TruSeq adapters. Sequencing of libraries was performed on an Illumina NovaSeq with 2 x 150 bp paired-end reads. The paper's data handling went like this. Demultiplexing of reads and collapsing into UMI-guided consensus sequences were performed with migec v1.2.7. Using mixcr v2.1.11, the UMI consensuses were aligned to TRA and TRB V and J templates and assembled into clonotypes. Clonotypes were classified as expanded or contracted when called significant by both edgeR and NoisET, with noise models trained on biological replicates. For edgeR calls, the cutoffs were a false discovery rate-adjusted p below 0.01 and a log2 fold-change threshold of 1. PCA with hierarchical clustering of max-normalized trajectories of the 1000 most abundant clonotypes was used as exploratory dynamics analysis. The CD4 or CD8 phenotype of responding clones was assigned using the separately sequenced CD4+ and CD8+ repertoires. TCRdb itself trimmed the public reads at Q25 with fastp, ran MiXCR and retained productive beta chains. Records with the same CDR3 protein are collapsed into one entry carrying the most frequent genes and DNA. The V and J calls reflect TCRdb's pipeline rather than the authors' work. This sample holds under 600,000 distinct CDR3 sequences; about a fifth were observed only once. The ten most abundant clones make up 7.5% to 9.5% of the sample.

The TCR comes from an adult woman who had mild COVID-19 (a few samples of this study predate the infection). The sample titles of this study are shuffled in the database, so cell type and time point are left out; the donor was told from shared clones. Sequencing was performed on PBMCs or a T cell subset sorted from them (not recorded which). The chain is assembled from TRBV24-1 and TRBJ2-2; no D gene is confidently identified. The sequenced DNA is TGTGCCACCAGTGATTTATTCGACACCGGGGAGCTGTTTTTT. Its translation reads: CATSDLFDTGELFF.